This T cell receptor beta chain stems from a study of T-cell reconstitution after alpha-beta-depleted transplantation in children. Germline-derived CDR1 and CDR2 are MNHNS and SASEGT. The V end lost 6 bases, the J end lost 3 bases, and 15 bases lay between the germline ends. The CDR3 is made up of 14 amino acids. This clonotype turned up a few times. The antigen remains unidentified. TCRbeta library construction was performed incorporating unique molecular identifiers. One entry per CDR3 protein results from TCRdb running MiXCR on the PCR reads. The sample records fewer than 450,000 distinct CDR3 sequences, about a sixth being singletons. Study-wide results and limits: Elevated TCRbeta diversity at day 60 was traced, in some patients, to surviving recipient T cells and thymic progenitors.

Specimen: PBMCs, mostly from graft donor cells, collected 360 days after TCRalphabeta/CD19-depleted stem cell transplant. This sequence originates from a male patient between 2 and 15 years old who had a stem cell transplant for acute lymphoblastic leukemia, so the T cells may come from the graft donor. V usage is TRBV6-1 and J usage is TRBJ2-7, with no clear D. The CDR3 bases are TGTGCCAGCAGCGAGGTAGGGCGAGTCTACGAGCAGTACTTC. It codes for CASSEVGRVYEQYF.